This T cell receptor beta chain came from a study of pediatric ulcerative colitis. Regarding the study as a whole: A couple of rectal clonotypes were found only in ulcerative colitis patients, all of them. Rectal repertoires separated controls, mild-moderate and acute severe colitis.

Sequencing depth was up to 500,000 reads per sample. The method was immunoSEQ multiplex PCR; TCRdb's version includes in-frame clones alone and lacks a portion of them. The data contain roughly 17,000 clones, less than 80% of them seen just once; the ten biggest clones take up about 3.5%. Rectal tissue came from one to two pinch biopsies taken at colonoscopy. Remarks on this clone: Antigen specificity is unknown.

The CDR3 extends over 14 amino acids. Trimming took off 3 bases at V and 0 bases at J, with 8 bases between the two ends. CDR1 and CDR2 (germline): LNHDA, SQIVND (reference sequence). Sequenced sample: gut tissue. This chain links TRBV19 with TRBJ1-1; tentative D call: TRBD1 (5 bases). This TCR was recovered from a girl between 5 and 17 years old with moderate ulcerative colitis. This chain's CDR3 is CASSIRGMNTEAFF. DNA for the CDR3: TGTGCCAGTAGTATTCGGGGGATGAACACTGAAGCTTTCTTT.